These 23 T cell receptor beta chains were sequenced from one sample in a study of cytomegalovirus exposure and HLA in healthy donors. PCR amplification relied on 60 Vbeta primers (plus 13 Jbeta primers). The data were produced by immunoSEQ multiplex PCR, yet TCRdb's version contains in-frame clones alone and is incomplete. The listing contains tens of thousands of clones. The specimen was PBMCs. Every receptor here comes from a human donor in good health.

The genes are TRBV5-1 and TRBJ2-5; D is perhaps TRBD1 (6 bases). CDR1 is SGHRS, CDR2 YFSETQ, per germline. V lost 3 bases to trimming and J lost 2 bases, with 14 bases between them. CDR3 size: 15 residues. CDR3 loop: CASSSRGQPQETQYF. As DNA, the CDR3 is TGCGCCAGCAGCTCCCGAGGACAGCCTCAAGAGACCCAGTACTTC.

This chain links TRBV7-8 with TRBJ1-5, with TRBD1 as a possible D gene (5 bases). The V gene lost 1 base and the J gene lost 8 bases, with 15 bases spanning the gap. CDR1 and CDR2 (germline): SGHVS, FQNEAQ. The CDR3 is 15 residues long. The CDR3 here is CASSLVSLQEKPQHF. CDR3 nucleotide sequence: TGTGCCAGCAGCTTAGTATCTCTACAGGAGAAGCCCCAGCATTTT.

The V call is TRBV18, the J call TRBJ2-2; tentative D call: TRBD1 (6 bases). V lost 8 bases and J lost 1, with 11 bases in between. The CDR3 runs to 14 residues. Per the germline V gene, CDR1 is KGHSH and CDR2 is LQKENI. The CDR3 DNA sequence: TGTGCCAGCCGGACAGAAAGGAACACCGGGGAGCTGTTTTTT. It translates to CASRTERNTGELFF.

CDR3 in amino acids: CASSLLVGGNTIYF. The CDR3 DNA follows: TGTGCCAGCAGCCTATTGGTCGGGGGAAACACCATATATTTT. V usage is TRBV11-2 and J usage is TRBJ1-3; D is ambiguous. Germline CDR1 is SGHAT and CDR2 is FQNNGV. The V gene lost 5 bases and the J gene lost 4 bases, with 12 bases spanning the gap. This CDR3 is built from 14 residues.

The chain uses TRBV28 and TRBJ2-1; TRBD1 might be the D (5 bases). Per the germline V gene, CDR1 is MDHEN and CDR2 is SYDVKM. Trimming took off 3 bases at V and 2 bases at J, with 8 bases between the two ends. CDR3 size: 14 residues. The CDR3 sequence: CASSFQGTYNEQFF. DNA of the CDR3: TGTGCCAGCAGTTTTCAGGGTACCTACAATGAGCAGTTCTTC. The complete variable domain, with remaining parts taken from reference TRBV28 and TRBJ2-1, reads DVKVTQSSRYLVKRTGEKVFLECVQDMDHENMFWYRQDPGLGLRLIYFSYDVKMKEKGDIPEGYSVSREKKERFSLILESASTNQTSMYLCASSFQGTYNEQFFGPGTRLTVL.

The CDR3 is CASSFVGTTLNEQFF. CDR3 nucleotides: TGTGCCAGCAGCTTCGTGGGGACTACATTAAATGAGCAGTTCTTC. The chain joins TRBV7-8 to TRBJ2-1; 7 bases align to TRBD2. The V gene's germline CDR1 is SGHVS and CDR2 FQNEAQ. The length of the CDR3 is 15 residues. With 3 bases clipped from V and 7 bases from J, the junction kept 9 bases outside the gene matches.

The CDR3 DNA sequence: TGTGCCAGCAGTGAAGTGTTAGGGGGCTTTGCAGATACGCAGTATTTT. Translation gives CASSEVLGGFADTQYF. J is TRBJ2-3 and V is TRBV6-1; TRBD1 aligns across 7 bases. J was trimmed by 4 bases and V by 1 base; bases with no gene match: 8. The CDR3 spans 16 residues. Germline V lookup: CDR1 MNHNS, CDR2 SASEGT.

V is TRBV19 and J is TRBJ1-6; a possible D gene is TRBD1 (6 bases). CDR1 and CDR2 from the germline V gene are LNHDA and SQIVND (reference sequence). V lost 4 bases and J lost 0, with 10 bases in between. The CDR3 length is 16 residues. CDR3 sequence reads: CASSTGESSYNSPLHF. The CDR3 region has the DNA TGTGCCAGTAGTACAGGGGAGAGCTCCTATAATTCACCCCTCCACTTT.

This chain connects TRBV18 to TRBJ1-2, with a weak D call TRBD1 (5 bases). The CDR3 totals 13 residues. The ends were cut back, 3 bases at V and 8 bases at J, with 13 bases in the middle. Germline loops: CDR1 KGHSH, CDR2 LQKENI. The CDR3, as DNA: TGTGCCAGCTCACCCTTGCCGGGGGACGGCTACACCTTC. Protein: CASSPLPGDGYTF.

The chain links TRBV7-3 to TRBJ2-2, with 10 positions matching TRBD1. Germline V gene data show CDR1 as SGHTA and CDR2 as FQGTGA. The CDR3 length is 15 residues. V shed 5 bases and J 4 bases; nucleotides not matched to a gene: 4. CDR3 DNA: TGTGCCAGCAGCGCGGGACAGGGGACCACCGGGGAGCTGTTTTTT. Encoded protein: CASSAGQGTTGELFF.

This chain joins TRBV5-1 and TRBJ1-5; TRBD1 matches at 11 bases. The CDR3 is 18 residues long. CDR1 is SGHRS and CDR2 is YFSETQ in the germline V gene. The ends lost 4 bases at V and 0 bases at J; junction bases unmatched: 9. CDR3 protein: CASSDKGQGGDSNQPQHF. The CDR3 region has the DNA TGCGCCAGCAGCGACAAGGGACAGGGGGGGGATAGCAATCAGCCCCAGCATTTT.

The chain recombines TRBV15 with TRBJ1-1; possible D gene TRBD1, 5 bases. The CDR3 has 14 amino acids. Trimming took off 6 bases at V and 2 bases at J, with 13 bases between the two ends. The germline V gene has CDR1 LNHNV and CDR2 YYDKDF (reference sequence). The CDR3 sequence is CATRGAGLNTEAFF. The CDR3 DNA reads TGTGCCACCAGGGGTGCGGGGCTCAACACTGAAGCTTTCTTT.

The rearrangement links TRBV28 to TRBJ2-5, with D unclear. The length of the CDR3 is 13 residues. The V end was cut by 1 base, the J end by 7 bases, with 10 bases between. Looked up from germline, CDR1 is MDHEN and CDR2 is SYDVKM. The DNA for the CDR3 is TGTGCCAGCAGTTTATTTAGGTCGGGGACCCAGTACTTC. Encoded protein: CASSLFRSGTQYF.

V usage is TRBV7-8 and J usage is TRBJ2-1; the D is unclear. This CDR3 comprises 12 residues. The V end lost 5 bases, the J end lost 4 bases, and 6 bases lay between the germline ends. CDR1 is SGHVS and CDR2 is FQNEAQ in the germline V gene. This CDR3 reads CASSPGYNEQFF. The CDR3 DNA is TGTGCCAGCAGCCCCGGTTACAATGAGCAGTTCTTC.

The chain links TRBV7-9 to TRBJ2-4; 7 bases map to TRBD1. The J segment lost 16 bases and the V segment lost 0 bases, leaving 6 bases of the junction unmatched. The CDR3 runs to 12 residues. The germline V gene has CDR1 SEHNR and CDR2 FQNEAQ (reference sequence). CDR3 DNA: TGTGCCAGCAGCTTAGCGGTGGGACAGATTTACTTC. This encodes CASSLAVGQIYF.

The CDR3 nucleotides are TGCGCCAGCAGCCTGCGACAGGGGGAGGGCGAGCAGTACTTC. This codes for CASSLRQGEGEQYF. This rearrangement joins TRBV4-1 to TRBJ2-7; 9 positions match TRBD1. V trimming: 4 bases; J trimming: 6 bases; junction bases outside the gene matches: 7. CDR1 and CDR2 (germline): MGHRA, YSYEKL. This CDR3 is 14 amino acids long.

The gene calls are TRBV30 and TRBJ1-4; no firm D call. Looked up from germline, CDR1 is GTSNPN and CDR2 is SVGIG (reference sequence). CDR3 length: 14 amino acids. Trimming took off 0 bases at V and 5 bases at J, with 10 bases between the two ends. The CDR3 loop reads CAWSVGQINEKLFF. The CDR3 region has the DNA TGTGCCTGGAGTGTTGGTCAGATAAATGAAAAACTGTTTTTT. Full variable domain (missing parts from reference TRBV30 and TRBJ1-4): SQTIHQWPATLVQPVGSPLSLECTVEGTSNPNLYWYRQAAGRGLQLLFYSVGIGQISSEVPQNLSASRPQDRQFILSSKKLLLSDSGFYLCAWSVGQINEKLFFGSGTQLSVL.

V is TRBV27 and J is TRBJ2-2; TRBD1 might be the D (7 bases). CDR1 and CDR2 from the germline V gene are MNHEY and SMNVEV (reference sequence). V gave up 4 bases and J gave up 5 bases, with 11 bases separating them. This CDR3 contains 14 residues. The CDR3 DNA reads TGTGCCAGCAGTTACCAGGGGGGTACCGGGGAGCTGTTTTTT. Amino acids: CASSYQGGTGELFF.

In DNA form, the CDR3 reads TGTGCCAGCAGCTTGGGGGGGCGGACTGAAGCTTTCTTT. It is translated as CASSLGGRTEAFF. The genes are TRBV11-3 and TRBJ1-1; TRBD1 is a possible D gene (6 bases). The CDR3 has 13 residues. Germline V gene data show CDR1 as SGHNT and CDR2 as YENEEA. V shed 3 bases and J shed 5 bases, with 10 bases lying between them.

This rearrangement joins TRBV27 to TRBJ2-5, with D tentatively TRBD2 (6 bases). Germline V CDR1 and CDR2: MNHEY, SMNVEV (reference sequence). This CDR3 region has 14 residues. With 4 bases removed from V and 3 bases from J, the gap between germline ends came to 12 bases. This CDR3 reads CASSYAGGEETQYF. CDR3 bases: TGTGCCAGCAGTTATGCAGGAGGGGAAGAGACCCAGTACTTC.

The gene calls are TRBV10-2 and TRBJ2-7; a possible D gene is TRBD2 (6 bases). Deletions cut 4 bases from V and 5 bases from J, with 12 bases between. Germline CDR1 reads WSHSY; CDR2 reads SAAADI. This CDR3 has 13 residues. CDR3 residues: CASSGGGANEQYF. DNA for the CDR3: TGCGCCAGCAGTGGAGGAGGGGCGAACGAGCAGTACTTC.

The chain employs TRBV4-1 and TRBJ2-7; 15 positions match TRBD2. The germline CDR1 and CDR2 sequences are MGHRA and YSYEKL. The CDR3 runs to 20 residues. The ends lost 2 bases at V and 0 bases at J; junction bases unmatched: 11. As DNA, the CDR3 is TGCGCCAGCAGCCAATTTACCGGGACTAGCGGGGGGAAAAGCTCCTACGAGCAGTACTTC. It is translated as CASSQFTGTSGGKSSYEQYF.

The chain is built from TRBV28 and TRBJ2-1; 8 bases line up with TRBD2. The CDR3 extends over 14 amino acids. Trimming removed 1 base from V and 7 bases from J; junction bases left unmatched: 3. Germline loops: CDR1 MDHEN, CDR2 SYDVKM. This chain's CDR3 is CASSLSGGGNEQFF. Here the CDR3 DNA reads TGTGCCAGCAGTTTATCCGGGGGGGGAAATGAGCAGTTCTTC.